The entry that follows covers one T cell receptor (beta chain) sequence. This entry belongs to a study of chemoradiotherapy in HPV16-positive cancers. Trimming cost V 5 bases and J 4 bases, with 15 bases left between them. The CDR3 has 14 residues. Germline V CDR1 and CDR2: MNHNS, SASEGT. Libraries were prepared by immunoSEQ multiplex PCR; TCRdb keeps only in-frame clonotypes and omits some of them. The top ten clones hold approximately 13% of a sample with some 2,500 clones, 75% to 80% of them seen once. The rearrangement uses TRBV6-1 and TRBJ2-7; D is possibly TRBD2 (7 bases). The receptor's source is a human donor with HPV-associated anogenital cancer. The specimen was collected from a patient who underwent chemoradiotherapy. CDR3 sequence: CASSKHGGQYEQYF. The CDR3 nucleotides read TGTGCCAGCAGTAAACACGGGGGGCAATACGAGCAGTACTTC.